The entry that follows covers one T cell receptor beta chain sequence. This record comes from a study of beta chain features in type 1 diabetes. The V gene lost 2 bases and the J gene lost 2 bases, with 13 bases spanning the gap. The CDR3 spans 15 residues. Per the germline V gene, CDR1 is SGHRS and CDR2 is YFSETQ. Since all of the isolated RNA was reverse transcribed, expressed TCRB transcripts were what got sequenced. Method: immunoSEQ multiplex PCR; TCRdb's copy keeps in-frame clones and lacks some. The sample shows 150,000 to 160,000 clones, around 10% of them seen only once. J is TRBJ2-5 and V is TRBV5-1, with TRBD1 as a possible D gene (5 bases). This receptor was taken from a man between 18 and 35 years old in good health. The material sequenced was central memory CD4+ T cells from blood. The CDR3 DNA follows: TGCGCCAGCAGCTTACAGGCAGGTCCACAAGAGACCCAGTACTTC. Its translation is CASSLQAGPQETQYF.